The T cell receptor (beta chain) under discussion was sequenced for a study of neoadjuvant nivolumab and ipilimumab in lung cancer. Findings of the study overall: From pretherapy to surgery, tumor richness and clonality rose with dual therapy. TCR sequencing covered a small number of samples.

There are 15 residues in the CDR3. J gave up 4 bases and V 4 bases, and 8 bases lay outside the gene matches. Germline assignment: CDR1 KGHSH and CDR2 LQKENI. This clone was recorded only once. Its cognate antigen is unknown. Clones were sequenced by immunoSEQ multiplex PCR, and TCRdb holds only the in-frame ones, with some missing. Among 18,000 or so clones, almost 80% were seen once, and the ten largest hold 7.5% to 9%. The genes are TRBV18 and TRBJ2-7; 9 positions agree with TRBD1. Sequencing was performed on tumor tissue, taken after neoadjuvant nivolumab, alone or with ipilimumab, at or shortly before surgery. The receptor comes from an adult with non-small cell lung cancer. The DNA of the CDR3 is TGTGCCAGCTCACAAACCGGGACAGGGTTATACGAGCAGTACTTC. This sequence encodes CASSQTGTGLYEQYF.